This T cell receptor beta chain is from a study of blood T cell repertoires in COVID-19. Across the whole study: Samples of COVID-19 (acute and convalescent) were obtained from the United States, Italy and Spain. Sample material is recorded as cDNA or gDNA derived from T cells, B-cell-depleted T cells, or PBMCs.

The count of this clone is one. Authors' processing steps: Using reference gene primer amplification, nucleated cell counts were estimated. Profiled with immunoSEQ multiplex PCR; TCRdb holds only in-frame clones, not every one. Clonal size and the V and J genes are those of that table, whereas D and trimming came from the DNA. Here the sample spans 200,000 or so clones, roughly 80% being singletons. V gave up 1 base and J gave up 5 bases; unmatched junction bases: 7. Germline-derived CDR1 and CDR2 are LNHDA and SQIVND (reference sequence). This CDR3 spans 16 amino acids. This chain links TRBV19 with TRBJ1-1; 10 bases are a match to TRBD1. The sequenced sample was peripheral blood. The sequence was collected from a human donor in a cohort sampled during active COVID-19. Written as DNA, the CDR3 is TGTGCCAGTAGTATAGGGGGGACAGGGGTATATACTGAAGCTTTCTTT. Amino acids: CASSIGGTGVYTEAFF.